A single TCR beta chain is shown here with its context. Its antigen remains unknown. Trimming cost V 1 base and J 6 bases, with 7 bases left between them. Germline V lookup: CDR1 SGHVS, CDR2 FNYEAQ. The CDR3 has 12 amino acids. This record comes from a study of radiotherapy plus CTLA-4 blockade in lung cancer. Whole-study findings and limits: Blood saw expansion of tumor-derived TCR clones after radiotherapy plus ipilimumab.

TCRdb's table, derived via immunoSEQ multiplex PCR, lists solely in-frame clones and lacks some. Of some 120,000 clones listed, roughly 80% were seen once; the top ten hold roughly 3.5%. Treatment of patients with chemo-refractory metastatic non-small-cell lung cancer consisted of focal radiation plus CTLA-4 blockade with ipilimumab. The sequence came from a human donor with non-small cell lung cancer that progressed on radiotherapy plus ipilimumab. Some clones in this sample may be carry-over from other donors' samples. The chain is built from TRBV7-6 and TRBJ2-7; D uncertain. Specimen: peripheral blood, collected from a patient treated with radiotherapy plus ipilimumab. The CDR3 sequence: CASSLGIREQYF. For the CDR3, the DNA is TGTGCCAGCAGCTTAGGGATTCGCGAGCAGTACTTC.